Below, one T cell receptor beta chain is given with its context. Its antigen is unknown. PCR was performed using 60 Vbeta and 13 Jbeta primers. This table comes from immunoSEQ multiplex PCR, and its TCRdb copy is limited to in-frame clones, with some not included. The sample includes fewer than 250,000 clones, 82% of them seen just once. This sample was included in a study of cytomegalovirus exposure and HLA in healthy donors. The study's findings and limits: Association of a missense DCLRE1C variant with TCR beta V- and J-gene trimming was reported in a later analysis. A list of approximately 160 TCR beta chains associated with cytomegalovirus was given. An assumption of roughly uniform sequencing depth across donors underlay the presence/absence analyses. Researchers had no immune exposure information except CMV serostatus available.

CDR1 and CDR2 from the germline V gene are SEHNR and FQNEAQ (reference sequence). V was clipped by 4 bases and J by 1 base; unmatched bases: 15. The CDR3 is 18 residues long. Sequences were obtained from PBMCs. This receptor was obtained from a man in his forties in good health and CMV-seropositive. The chain is built from TRBV7-9 and TRBJ2-5, with 7 bases that match TRBD1. CDR3 sequence reads: CASSSTMERGLAQETQYF. In DNA form, the CDR3 reads TGTGCCAGCAGCTCGACGATGGAGAGGGGGCTAGCCCAAGAGACCCAGTACTTC.